This is a list of T cell receptor beta chains from one sample in a study of T cell responses to AZD1222 COVID-19 vaccine. Produced via immunoSEQ multiplex PCR; TCRdb's table is partial and in-frame only. The table includes 93,000 or so clones, 88% detected once. The source material was peripheral blood, sampled on day 0 of AZD1222 vaccination. The receptors stem from an adult in good health. Both conserved end residues are part of each CDR3. A D gene is named only where the DNA matches it firmly. Not every row has a clone size; where given, it reads once, few, many or a size class.

size	J	length	V	D	DNA	CDR3
.	TRBJ1-5	15	TRBV5-1	.	TGCGCCAGCAGCCCGGGACCCTATAGCAATCAGCCCCAGCATTTT	CASSPGPYSNQPQHF
.	TRBJ1-5	14	TRBV24-1	.	TGTGCCACCAGTGATGATCAGGGATATCAGCCCCAGCATTTT	CATSDDQGYQPQHF
.	TRBJ1-1	14	TRBV7-2	TRBD1	TGTGCCAGCAGCTTAGTGACAGGGGTTACTGAAGCTTTCTTT	CASSLVTGVTEAFF
.	TRBJ2-7	16	TRBV11-2	TRBD2	TGTGCCAGCAGCTTAGATTTAGGACTAGCGGCTGACGAGCAGTACTTC	CASSLDLGLAADEQYF
.	TRBJ2-1	16	TRBV19	TRBD1	TGTGCCAGTAGTCAGTCCCAGGGGGCTTCCTACAATGAGCAGTTCTTC	CASSQSQGASYNEQFF
.	TRBJ2-7	14	TRBV6-1	TRBD1	TGTGCCAGCAGTGAAGGGACAGGGGGCTACGAGCAGTACTTC	CASSEGTGGYEQYF
.	TRBJ1-1	13	TRBV3-1/TRBV3-2	.	TGTGCCAGCAGCCAAGGAGGGAGGACTGAAGCTTTCTTT	CASSQGGRTEAFF
.	TRBJ1-5	17	TRBV3-1/TRBV3-2	.	TGTGCCAGCAGCCCACCTCATTTGACAGCGGACAATCAGCCCCAGCATTTT	CASSPPHLTADNQPQHF
.	TRBJ1-1	15	TRBV6-5	.	TGTGCCAGCAGTTACTCAGGACGTTTGAACACTGAAGCTTTCTTT	CASSYSGRLNTEAFF
few	TRBJ1-4	15	TRBV6-5	TRBD1	TGTGCCAGCAGTCCGAGACAGGGCTCTGTTGAAAAACTGTTTTTT	CASSPRQGSVEKLFF
few	TRBJ2-7	16	TRBV7-2	.	TGTGCCAGCAGCTCGCGGGGGACAAAAAGCTCCTACGAGCAGTACTTC	CASSSRGTKSSYEQYF
.	TRBJ1-1	15	TRBV29-1	TRBD1	TGCAGCGTAATACACAGGGGGGGTTCGAAAACTGAAGCTTTCTTT	CSVIHRGGSKTEAFF
.	TRBJ2-1	14	TRBV6-2/TRBV6-3	TRBD2	TGTGCCAGCAGTCACCTAGCGGGGCGGGATGAGCAGTTCTTC	CASSHLAGRDEQFF
.	TRBJ1-1	16	TRBV7-9	TRBD1	TGTGCCAGCAGCCCCCCGGGACAGCTCATGAACACTGAAGCTTTCTTT	CASSPPGQLMNTEAFF
.	TRBJ1-1	12	TRBV11-2	.	TGTGCCAGCAGATGGGTGAACACTGAAGCTTTCTTT	CASRWVNTEAFF
.	TRBJ1-2	13	TRBV29-1	.	TGCAGCGTAGGGCCGGAAGCTAACTATGGCTACACCTTC	CSVGPEANYGYTF
.	TRBJ2-1	13	TRBV30	.	TGTGCCTGGAGTACAGGGACAAATAATGAGCAGTTCTTC	CAWSTGTNNEQFF
.	TRBJ1-4	13	TRBV30	.	TGTGCCTGGAGTGGACAGATTAATGAAAAACTGTTTTTT	CAWSGQINEKLFF
.	TRBJ1-5	15	TRBV10-3	.	TGTGCCATCAGTGCAGCGAGGACGGCGATCGAGCCCCAGCATTTT	CAISAARTAIEPQHF
few	TRBJ2-7	13	TRBV25-1	TRBD2	TGTGCCAGCGACAGCGGGAGGGCCTACGAGCAGTACTTC	CASDSGRAYEQYF
.	TRBJ2-7	15	TRBV7-2	.	TGTGCCAGCAGCCACTTAGACCGCGCCCGCTACGAGCAGTACTTC	CASSHLDRARYEQYF
.	TRBJ2-7	14	TRBV30	TRBD2	TGTGCCTGGAGTGCGGCTAGCGGCACGCACGAGCAGTACTTC	CAWSAASGTHEQYF
.	TRBJ2-4	20	TRBV5-1	TRBD1	TGCGCCAGCAGAAGGACCGGGACAGGGGCGGCGGGGACTGACAAAAACATTCAGTACTTC	CASRRTGTGAAGTDKNIQYF
once	TRBJ2-5	15	TRBV5-5	TRBD2	TGTGCCAGCAGCTGGGCTCGGGGGGTTCAAGAGACCCAGTACTTC	CASSWARGVQETQYF
.	TRBJ1-6	14	TRBV3-1/TRBV3-2	TRBD1	TGTGCCAGCACCACAGGACAGGGTGGGTCACCCCTCCACTTT	CASTTGQGGSPLHF
.	TRBJ1-2	13	TRBV12-3/TRBV12-4	TRBD1	TGTGCCAGCCAGACAGGGGCGGGGTATGGCTACACCTTC	CASQTGAGYGYTF
.	TRBJ1-5	15	TRBV29-1	.	TGCAGCGTTGTAGTATCGGGGGCGGGTAATCAGCCCCAGCATTTT	CSVVVSGAGNQPQHF
.	TRBJ2-7	11	TRBV12-3/TRBV12-4	.	TGTGCCAGCAGTTTGCACTACGAGCAGTACTTC	CASSLHYEQYF
once	TRBJ1-1	16	TRBV6-1	TRBD1	TGTGCCAGCAGTGAGGAAGGACAGGGGTGGGTCACTGAAGCTTTCTTT	CASSEEGQGWVTEAFF
.	TRBJ1-6	16	TRBV18	TRBD1	TGTGCCAGCTCACCGGCCACAGGGGCCTCGAATTCACCCCTCCACTTT	CASSPATGASNSPLHF
.	TRBJ1-2	15	TRBV4-2	.	TGTGCCAGCAGCCAAGATCTTTCGGGGGAAGGCGGCTACACCTTC	CASSQDLSGEGGYTF
.	TRBJ2-2	15	TRBV7-2	.	TGTGCCAGCAGCTTAGCGTCTAGTTCTACCGGGGAGCTGTTTTTT	CASSLASSSTGELFF
.	TRBJ1-1	14	TRBV5-1	.	TGCGCCAGCAGCTTGGACAGGCCGAACACTGAAGCTTTCTTT	CASSLDRPNTEAFF
.	TRBJ1-5	13	TRBV6-5	.	TGTGCCAGCAGCGCCGTTCAGGGACTGGCCCAGCATTTT	CASSAVQGLAQHF
.	TRBJ2-4	9	TRBV4-1	.	TGCGCCAGCAGCCAAGAAGGGGAATTC	CASSQEGEF
.	TRBJ1-1	15	TRBV18	.	TGTGCCAGCTCACCCCCTGAGTGGGTGAACACTGAAGCTTTCTTT	CASSPPEWVNTEAFF
.	TRBJ2-7	12	TRBV3-1/TRBV3-2	.	TGTGCCAGCACTCAGGGGTACGACGAGCAGTACTTC	CASTQGYDEQYF
once	TRBJ1-2	11	TRBV3-1/TRBV3-2	.	TGTGCCAGCAGCCGAGACTATGGCTACACCTTC	CASSRDYGYTF
.	TRBJ2-5	14	TRBV5-1	.	TGCGCCAGCAGCCGGCAGGGGGAGGAAGAGACCCAGTACTTC	CASSRQGEEETQYF
once	TRBJ1-5	15	TRBV28	TRBD1	TGTGCCAGCAGTCTCGGGCCAGGGGGGGGTCAGCCCCAGCATTTT	CASSLGPGGGQPQHF